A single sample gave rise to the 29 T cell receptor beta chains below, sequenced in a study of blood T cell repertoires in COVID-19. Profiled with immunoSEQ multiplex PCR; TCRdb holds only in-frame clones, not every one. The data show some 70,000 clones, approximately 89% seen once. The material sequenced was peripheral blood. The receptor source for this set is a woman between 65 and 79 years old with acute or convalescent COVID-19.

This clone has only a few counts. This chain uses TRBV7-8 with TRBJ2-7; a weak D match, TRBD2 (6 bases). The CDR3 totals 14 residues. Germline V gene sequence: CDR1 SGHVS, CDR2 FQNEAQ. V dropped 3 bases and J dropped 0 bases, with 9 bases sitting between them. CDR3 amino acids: CASSLHGSSYEQYF. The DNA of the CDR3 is TGTGCCAGCAGCTTGCACGGGAGCTCCTACGAGCAGTACTTC. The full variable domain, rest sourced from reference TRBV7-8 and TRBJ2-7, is GAGVSQSPRYKVAKRGQDVALRCDPISGHVSLFWYQQALGQGPEFLTYFQNEAQLDKSGLPSDRFFAERPEGSVSTLKIQRTQQEDSAVYLCASSLHGSSYEQYFGPGTRLTVT.

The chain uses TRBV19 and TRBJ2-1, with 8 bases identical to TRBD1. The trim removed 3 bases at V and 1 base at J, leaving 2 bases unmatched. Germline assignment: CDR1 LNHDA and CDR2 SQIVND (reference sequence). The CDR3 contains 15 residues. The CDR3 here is CASSMGQVSYNEQFF. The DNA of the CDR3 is TGTGCCAGTAGTATGGGACAGGTATCCTACAATGAGCAGTTCTTC.

CDR3 sequence: CASSEFTYEQYF. As DNA, the CDR3 is TGCGCCAGCAGTGAGTTCACCTACGAGCAGTACTTC. The gene calls are TRBV10-2 and TRBJ2-7; D unresolved. V lost 1 base and J lost 2, with 3 bases in between. The CDR3 is 12 residues long. Per the germline V gene, CDR1 is WSHSY and CDR2 is SAAADI.

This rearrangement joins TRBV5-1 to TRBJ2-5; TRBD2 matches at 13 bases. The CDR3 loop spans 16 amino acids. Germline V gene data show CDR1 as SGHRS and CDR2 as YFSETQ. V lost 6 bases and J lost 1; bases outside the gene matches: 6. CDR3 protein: CASTRGTSGTQETQYF. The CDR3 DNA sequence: TGCGCCAGCACCCGGGGGACTAGCGGGACCCAAGAGACCCAGTACTTC.

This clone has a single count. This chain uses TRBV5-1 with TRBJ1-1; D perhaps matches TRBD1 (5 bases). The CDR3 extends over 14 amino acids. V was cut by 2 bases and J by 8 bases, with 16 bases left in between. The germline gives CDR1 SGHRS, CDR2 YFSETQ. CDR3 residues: CASSFSAGEGEAFF. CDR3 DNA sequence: TGCGCCAGCAGCTTCAGCGCGGGGGAAGGAGAAGCTTTCTTT.

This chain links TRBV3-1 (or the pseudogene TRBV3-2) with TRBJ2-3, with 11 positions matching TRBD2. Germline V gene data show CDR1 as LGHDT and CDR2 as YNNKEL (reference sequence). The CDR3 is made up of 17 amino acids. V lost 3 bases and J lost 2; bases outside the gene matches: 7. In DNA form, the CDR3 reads TGTGCCAGCAGCCACCCGGGACTAGCGGAGACCACAGATACGCAGTATTTT. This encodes CASSHPGLAETTDTQYF.

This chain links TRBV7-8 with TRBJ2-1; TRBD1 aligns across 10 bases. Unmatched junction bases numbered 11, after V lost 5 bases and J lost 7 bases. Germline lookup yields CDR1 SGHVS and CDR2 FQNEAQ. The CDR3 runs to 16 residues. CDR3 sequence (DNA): TGTGCCAGCAGCGCCTGGACAGGGGGTGTAGGTAATGAGCAGTTCTTC. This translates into CASSAWTGGVGNEQFF.

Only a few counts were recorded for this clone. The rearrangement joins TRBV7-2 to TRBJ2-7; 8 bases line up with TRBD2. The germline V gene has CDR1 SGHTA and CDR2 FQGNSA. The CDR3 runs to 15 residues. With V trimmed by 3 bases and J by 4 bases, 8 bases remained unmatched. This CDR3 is CASSLTARGVYEQYF. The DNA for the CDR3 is TGTGCCAGCAGCTTGACAGCGCGGGGGGTGTACGAGCAGTACTTC.

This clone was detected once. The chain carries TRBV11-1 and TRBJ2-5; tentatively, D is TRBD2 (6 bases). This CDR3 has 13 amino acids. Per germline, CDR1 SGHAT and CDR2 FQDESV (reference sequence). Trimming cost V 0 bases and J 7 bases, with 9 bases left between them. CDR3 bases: TGTGCCAGCAGCTTAGCGAAGGGAGGGACCCAGTACTTC. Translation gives CASSLAKGGTQYF. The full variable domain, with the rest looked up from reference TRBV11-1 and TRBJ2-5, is EAEVAQSPRYKITEKSQAVAFWCDPISGHATLYWYRQILGQGPELLVQFQDESVVDDSQLPKDRFSAERLKGVDSTLKIQPAELGDSAMYLCASSLAKGGTQYFGPGTRLLVL.

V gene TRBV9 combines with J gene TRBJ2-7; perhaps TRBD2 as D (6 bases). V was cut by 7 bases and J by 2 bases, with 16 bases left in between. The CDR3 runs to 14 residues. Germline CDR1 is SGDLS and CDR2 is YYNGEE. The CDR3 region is CASGRELTPYEQYF. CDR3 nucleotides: TGTGCCAGCGGCCGGGAGCTTACCCCCTACGAGCAGTACTTC.

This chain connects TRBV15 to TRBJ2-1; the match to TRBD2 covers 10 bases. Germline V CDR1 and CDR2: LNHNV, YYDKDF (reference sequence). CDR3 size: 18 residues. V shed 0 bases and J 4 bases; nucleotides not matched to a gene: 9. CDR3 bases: TGTGCCACCAGCAGAGACCCGAGCGGGGGGGGCTATTACAATGAGCAGTTCTTC. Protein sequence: CATSRDPSGGGYYNEQFF.

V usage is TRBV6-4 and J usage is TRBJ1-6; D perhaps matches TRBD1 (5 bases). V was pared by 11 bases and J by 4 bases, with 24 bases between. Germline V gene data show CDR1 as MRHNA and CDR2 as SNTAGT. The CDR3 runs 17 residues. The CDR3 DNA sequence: TGTGCCGTCTACAGAGGGGACTTCTTTTATTATAATTCACCCCTCCACTTT. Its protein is CAVYRGDFFYYNSPLHF.

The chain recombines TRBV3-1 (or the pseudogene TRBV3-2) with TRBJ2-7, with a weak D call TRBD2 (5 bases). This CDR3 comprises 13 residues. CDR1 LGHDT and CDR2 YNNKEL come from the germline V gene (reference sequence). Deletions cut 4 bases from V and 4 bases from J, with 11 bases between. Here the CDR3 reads CASSPLSGYEQYF. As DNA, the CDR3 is TGTGCCAGCAGCCCTTTAAGCGGTTACGAGCAGTACTTC.

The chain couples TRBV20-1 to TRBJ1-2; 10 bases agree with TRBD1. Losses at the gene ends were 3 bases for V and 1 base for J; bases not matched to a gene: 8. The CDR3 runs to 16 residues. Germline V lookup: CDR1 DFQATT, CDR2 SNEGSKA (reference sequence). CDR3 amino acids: CSASRPGQGINYGYTF. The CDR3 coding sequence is TGCAGTGCTAGTAGGCCGGGACAGGGGATTAACTATGGCTACACCTTC.

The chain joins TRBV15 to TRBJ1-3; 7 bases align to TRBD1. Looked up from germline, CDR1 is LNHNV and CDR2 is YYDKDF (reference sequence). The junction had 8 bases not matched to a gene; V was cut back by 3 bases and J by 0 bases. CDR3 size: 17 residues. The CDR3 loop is CATSRGDSSLSGNTIYF. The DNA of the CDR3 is TGTGCCACCAGCAGGGGGGACAGCAGCCTCTCTGGAAACACCATATATTTT. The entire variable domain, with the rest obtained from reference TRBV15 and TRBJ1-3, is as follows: DAMVIQNPRYQVTQFGKPVTLSCSQTLNHNVMYWYQQKSSQAPKLLFHYYDKDFNNEADTPDNFQSRRPNTSFCFLDIRSPGLGDTAMYLCATSRGDSSLSGNTIYFGEGSWLTVV.

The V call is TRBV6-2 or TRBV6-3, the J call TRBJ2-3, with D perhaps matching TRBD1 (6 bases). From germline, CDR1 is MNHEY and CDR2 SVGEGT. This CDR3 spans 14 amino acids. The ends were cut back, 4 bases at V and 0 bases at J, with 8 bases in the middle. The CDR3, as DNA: TGTGCCAGCAGTTGGACAGTCAGCACAGATACGCAGTATTTT. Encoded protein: CASSWTVSTDTQYF.

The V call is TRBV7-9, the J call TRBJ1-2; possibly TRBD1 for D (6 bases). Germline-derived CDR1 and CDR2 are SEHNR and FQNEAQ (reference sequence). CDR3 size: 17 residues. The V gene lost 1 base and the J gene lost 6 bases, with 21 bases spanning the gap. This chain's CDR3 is CASSLGIIGDRLNGYTF. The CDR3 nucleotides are TGTGCCAGCAGCTTAGGAATTATAGGCGACAGGCTAAATGGCTACACCTTC.

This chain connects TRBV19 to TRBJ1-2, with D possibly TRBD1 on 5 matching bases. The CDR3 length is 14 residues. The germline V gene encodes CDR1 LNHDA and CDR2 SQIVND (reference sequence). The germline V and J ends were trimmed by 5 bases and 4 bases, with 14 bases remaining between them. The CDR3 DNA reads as TGTGCCAGTAGTTTCTTAGGCCAGGGCTATGGCTACACCTTC. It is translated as CASSFLGQGYGYTF. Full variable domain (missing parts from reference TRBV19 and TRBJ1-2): DGGITQSPKYLFRKEGQNVTLSCEQNLNHDAMYWYRQDPGQGLRLIYYSQIVNDFQKGDIAEGYSVSREKKESFPLTVTSAQKNPTAFYLCASSFLGQGYGYTFGSGTRLTVV.

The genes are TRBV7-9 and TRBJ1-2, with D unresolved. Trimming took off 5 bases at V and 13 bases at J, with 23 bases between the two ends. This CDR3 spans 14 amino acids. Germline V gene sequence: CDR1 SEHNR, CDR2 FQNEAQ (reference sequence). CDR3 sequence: CASSQAGRAPLVTF. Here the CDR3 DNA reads TGTGCCAGCAGCCAGGCCGGGCGGGCCCCATTGGTCACCTTC.

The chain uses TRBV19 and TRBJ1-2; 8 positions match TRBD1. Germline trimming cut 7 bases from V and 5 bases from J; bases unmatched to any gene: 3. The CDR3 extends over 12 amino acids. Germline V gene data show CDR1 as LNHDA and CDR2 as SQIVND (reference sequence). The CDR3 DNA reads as TGTGCCAGTACCACAGGGGGGTATGGCTACACCTTC. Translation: CASTTGGYGYTF. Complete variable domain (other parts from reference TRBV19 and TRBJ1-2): DGGITQSPKYLFRKEGQNVTLSCEQNLNHDAMYWYRQDPGQGLRLIYYSQIVNDFQKGDIAEGYSVSREKKESFPLTVTSAQKNPTAFYLCASTTGGYGYTFGSGTRLTVV.

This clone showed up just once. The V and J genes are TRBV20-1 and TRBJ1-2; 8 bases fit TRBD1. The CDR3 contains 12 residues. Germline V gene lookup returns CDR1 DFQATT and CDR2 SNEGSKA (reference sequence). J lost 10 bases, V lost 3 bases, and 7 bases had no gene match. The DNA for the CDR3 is TGCAGTGCTAGTGAACAGGGGGGGGACTACACCTTC. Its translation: CSASEQGGDYTF.

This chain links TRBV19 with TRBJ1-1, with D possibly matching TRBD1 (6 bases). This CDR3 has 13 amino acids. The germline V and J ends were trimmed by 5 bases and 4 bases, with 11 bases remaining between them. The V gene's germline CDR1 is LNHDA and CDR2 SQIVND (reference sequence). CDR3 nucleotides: TGTGCCAGTAGTCCAGAGACAGGCACTGAAGCTTTCTTT. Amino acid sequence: CASSPETGTEAFF.

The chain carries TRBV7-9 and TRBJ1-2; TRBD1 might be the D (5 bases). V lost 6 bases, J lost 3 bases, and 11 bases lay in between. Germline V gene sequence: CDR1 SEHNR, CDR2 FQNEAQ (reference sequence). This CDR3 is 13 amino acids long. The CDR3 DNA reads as TGTGCCAGCAGACCCGACAGCCACTATGGCTACACCTTC. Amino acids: CASRPDSHYGYTF.

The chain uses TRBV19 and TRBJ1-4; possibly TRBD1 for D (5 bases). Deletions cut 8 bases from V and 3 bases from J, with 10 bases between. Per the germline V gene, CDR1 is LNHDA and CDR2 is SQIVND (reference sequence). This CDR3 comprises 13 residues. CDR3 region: CASVDRANEKLFF. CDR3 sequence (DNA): TGTGCCAGTGTCGACAGAGCTAATGAAAAACTGTTTTTT.

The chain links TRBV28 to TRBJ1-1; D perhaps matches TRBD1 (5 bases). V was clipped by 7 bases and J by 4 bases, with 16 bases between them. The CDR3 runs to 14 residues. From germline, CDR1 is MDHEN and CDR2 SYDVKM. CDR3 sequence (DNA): TGTGCCAGCACCCCCGGGGGTACCGGCACTGAAGCTTTCTTT. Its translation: CASTPGGTGTEAFF.

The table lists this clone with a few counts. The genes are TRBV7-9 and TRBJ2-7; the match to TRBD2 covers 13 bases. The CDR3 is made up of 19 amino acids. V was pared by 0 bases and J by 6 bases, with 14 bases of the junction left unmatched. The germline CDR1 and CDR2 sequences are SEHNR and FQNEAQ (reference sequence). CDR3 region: CASSLAGRHGLAGDREQYF. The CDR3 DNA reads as TGTGCCAGCAGCTTAGCGGGGCGGCACGGACTAGCGGGGGACCGCGAGCAGTACTTC.

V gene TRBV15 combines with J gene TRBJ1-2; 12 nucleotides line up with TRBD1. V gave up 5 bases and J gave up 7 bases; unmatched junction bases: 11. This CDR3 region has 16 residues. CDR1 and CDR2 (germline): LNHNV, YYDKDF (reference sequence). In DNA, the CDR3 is TGTGCCACCAGCGGGCAAGGGACAGGGGGCGCGTTTGGCTACACCTTC. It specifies CATSGQGTGGAFGYTF.

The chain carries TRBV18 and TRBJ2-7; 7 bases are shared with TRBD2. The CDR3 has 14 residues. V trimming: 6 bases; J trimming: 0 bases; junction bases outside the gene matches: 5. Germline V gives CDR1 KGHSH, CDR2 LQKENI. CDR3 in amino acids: CASSRDYSSYEQYF. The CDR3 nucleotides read TGTGCCAGCTCGCGGGACTACAGCTCCTACGAGCAGTACTTC.

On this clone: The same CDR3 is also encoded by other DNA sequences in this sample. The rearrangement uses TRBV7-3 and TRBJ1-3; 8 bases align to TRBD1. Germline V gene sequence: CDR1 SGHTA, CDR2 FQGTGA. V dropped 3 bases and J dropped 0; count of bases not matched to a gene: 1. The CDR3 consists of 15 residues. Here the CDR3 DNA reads TGTGCCAGCAGCTTGACAGGGGCCTCTGGAAACACCATATATTTT. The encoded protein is CASSLTGASGNTIYF.